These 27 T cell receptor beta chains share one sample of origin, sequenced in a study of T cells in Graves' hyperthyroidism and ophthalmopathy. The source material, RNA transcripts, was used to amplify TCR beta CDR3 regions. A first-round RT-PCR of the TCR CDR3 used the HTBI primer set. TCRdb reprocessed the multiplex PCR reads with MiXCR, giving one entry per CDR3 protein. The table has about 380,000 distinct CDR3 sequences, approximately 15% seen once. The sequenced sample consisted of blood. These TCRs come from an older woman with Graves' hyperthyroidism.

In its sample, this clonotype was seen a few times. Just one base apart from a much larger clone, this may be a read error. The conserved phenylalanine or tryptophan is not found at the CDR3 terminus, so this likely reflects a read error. As DNA, the CDR3 is TGTGCCAGCAGCCCGGGAGATGGCGAGCAGTACTCC. Its protein product is CASSPGDGEQYS. The V gene is TRBV7-8, the J gene TRBJ2-7, with D possibly matching TRBD2 (6 bases). V lost 5 bases and J lost 6, with 11 bases in between. This CDR3 is 12 amino acids long. Germline V gives CDR1 SGHVS, CDR2 FQNEAQ.

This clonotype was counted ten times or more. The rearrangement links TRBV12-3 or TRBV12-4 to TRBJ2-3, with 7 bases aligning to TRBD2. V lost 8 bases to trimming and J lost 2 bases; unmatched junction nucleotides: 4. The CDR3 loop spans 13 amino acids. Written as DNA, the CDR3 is TGTGCCAGCTCTGGGACTACCACAGATACGCAGTATTTT. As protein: CASSGTTTDTQYF.

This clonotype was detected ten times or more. The CDR3 nucleotides are TGCAGCGTTGAGGGCCAGCTTTACACTGAAGCTTTCTTT. Translation: CSVEGQLYTEAFF. The V call is TRBV29-1, the J call TRBJ1-1; D uncertain. Per the germline V gene, CDR1 is SQVTM and CDR2 is ANQGSEA. This CDR3 has 13 residues. Trimming stripped 3 bases from V and 3 bases from J, with 11 bases between.

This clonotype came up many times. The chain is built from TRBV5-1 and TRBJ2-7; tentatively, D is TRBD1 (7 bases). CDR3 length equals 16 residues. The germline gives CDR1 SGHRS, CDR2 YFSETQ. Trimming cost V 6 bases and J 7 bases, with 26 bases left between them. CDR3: CASTVFVGGGGREQYF. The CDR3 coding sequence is TGCGCCAGCACGGTCTTTGTTGGAGGGGGCGGAAGGGAGCAGTACTTC.

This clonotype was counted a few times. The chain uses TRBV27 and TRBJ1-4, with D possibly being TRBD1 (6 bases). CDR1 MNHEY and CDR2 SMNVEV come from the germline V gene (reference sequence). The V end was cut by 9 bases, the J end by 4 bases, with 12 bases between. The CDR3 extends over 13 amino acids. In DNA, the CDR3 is TGTGCCAGGAGAAGGGGGGATAATGAAAAACTGTTTTTT. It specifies CARRRGDNEKLFF.

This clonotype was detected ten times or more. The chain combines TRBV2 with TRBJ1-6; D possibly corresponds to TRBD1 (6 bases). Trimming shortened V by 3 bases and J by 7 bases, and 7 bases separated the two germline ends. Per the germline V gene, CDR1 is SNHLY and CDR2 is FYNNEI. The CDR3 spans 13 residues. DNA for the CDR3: TGTGCCAGCAGTGAGGGGGCAAATTCACCCCTCCACTTT. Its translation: CASSEGANSPLHF. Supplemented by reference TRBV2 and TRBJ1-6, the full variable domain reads EPEVTQTPSHQVTQMGQEVILRCVPISNHLYFYWYRQILGQKVEFLVSFYNNEISEKSEIFDDQFSVERPDGSNFTLKIRSTKLEDSAMYFCASSEGANSPLHFGNGTRLTVT.

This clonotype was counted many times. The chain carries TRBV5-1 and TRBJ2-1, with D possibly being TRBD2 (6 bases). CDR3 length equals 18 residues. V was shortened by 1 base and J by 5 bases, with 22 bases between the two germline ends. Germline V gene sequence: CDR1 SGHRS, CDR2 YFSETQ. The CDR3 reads CASSLLSGYSGGDNEQFF. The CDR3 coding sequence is TGCGCCAGCAGCTTGCTTAGCGGTTATAGCGGAGGGGACAATGAGCAGTTCTTC.

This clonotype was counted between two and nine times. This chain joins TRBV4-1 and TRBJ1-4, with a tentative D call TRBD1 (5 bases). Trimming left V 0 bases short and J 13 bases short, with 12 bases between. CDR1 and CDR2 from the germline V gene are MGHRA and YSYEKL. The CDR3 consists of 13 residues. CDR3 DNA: TGCGCCAGCAGCCAAGAATCAGGGTCGGCACTGTTTTTT. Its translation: CASSQESGSALFF.

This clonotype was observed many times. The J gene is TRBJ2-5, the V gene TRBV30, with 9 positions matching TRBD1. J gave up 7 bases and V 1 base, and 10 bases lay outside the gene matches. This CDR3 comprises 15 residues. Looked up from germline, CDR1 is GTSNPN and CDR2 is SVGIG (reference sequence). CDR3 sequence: CAWSGEDRGWGTQYF. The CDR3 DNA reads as TGTGCCTGGAGTGGAGAGGACAGGGGATGGGGGACCCAGTACTTC.

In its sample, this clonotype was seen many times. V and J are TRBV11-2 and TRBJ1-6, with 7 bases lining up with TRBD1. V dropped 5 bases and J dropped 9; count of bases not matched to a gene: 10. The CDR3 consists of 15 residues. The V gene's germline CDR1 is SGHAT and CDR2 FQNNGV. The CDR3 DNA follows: TGTGCCAGCAGCACAAGACAGGGATCAGTTTCACCCCTCCACTTT. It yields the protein CASSTRQGSVSPLHF.

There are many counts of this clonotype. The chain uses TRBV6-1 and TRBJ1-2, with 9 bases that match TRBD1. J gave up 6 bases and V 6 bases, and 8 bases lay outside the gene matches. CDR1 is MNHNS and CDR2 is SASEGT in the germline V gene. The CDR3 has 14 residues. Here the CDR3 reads CASSKEQGADGYTF. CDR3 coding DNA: TGTGCCAGCAGCAAAGAACAGGGGGCGGATGGCTACACCTTC.

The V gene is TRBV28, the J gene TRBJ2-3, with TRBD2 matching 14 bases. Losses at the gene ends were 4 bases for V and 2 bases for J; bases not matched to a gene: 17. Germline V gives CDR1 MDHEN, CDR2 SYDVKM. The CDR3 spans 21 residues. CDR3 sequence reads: CASSSSDPGTSGGSPTDTQYF. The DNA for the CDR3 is TGTGCCAGCAGTTCCTCAGACCCAGGGACTAGCGGGGGCTCCCCCACAGATACGCAGTATTTT.

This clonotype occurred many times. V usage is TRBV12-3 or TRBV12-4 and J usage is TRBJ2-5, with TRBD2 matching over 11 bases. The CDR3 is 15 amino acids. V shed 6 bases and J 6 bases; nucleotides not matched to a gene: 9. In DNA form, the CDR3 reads TGTGCCAGCAGGTCCACTAGCGGGAGTACTAAGACCCAGTACTTC. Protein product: CASRSTSGSTKTQYF.

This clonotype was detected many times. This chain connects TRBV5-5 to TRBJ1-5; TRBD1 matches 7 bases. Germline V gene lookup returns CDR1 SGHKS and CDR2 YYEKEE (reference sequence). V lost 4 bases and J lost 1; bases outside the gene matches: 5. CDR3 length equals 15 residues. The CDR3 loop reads CASSTTGVSNQPQHF. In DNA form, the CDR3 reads TGTGCCAGCAGCACAACAGGGGTGAGCAATCAGCCCCAGCATTTT.

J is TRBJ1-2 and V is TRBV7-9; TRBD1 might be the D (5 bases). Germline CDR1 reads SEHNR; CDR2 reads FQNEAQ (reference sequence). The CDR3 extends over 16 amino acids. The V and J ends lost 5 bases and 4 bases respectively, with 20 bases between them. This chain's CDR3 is CASSTARVEAGYGYTF. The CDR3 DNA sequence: TGTGCCAGCAGCACTGCCAGGGTAGAGGCGGGCTATGGCTACACCTTC.

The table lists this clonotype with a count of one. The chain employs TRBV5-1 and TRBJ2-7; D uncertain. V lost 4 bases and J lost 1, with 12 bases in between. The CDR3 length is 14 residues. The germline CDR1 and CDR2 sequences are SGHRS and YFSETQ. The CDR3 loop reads CASSPGPRSYEQYF. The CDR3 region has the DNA TGCGCCAGCAGCCCCGGACCCAGATCCTACGAGCAGTACTTC.

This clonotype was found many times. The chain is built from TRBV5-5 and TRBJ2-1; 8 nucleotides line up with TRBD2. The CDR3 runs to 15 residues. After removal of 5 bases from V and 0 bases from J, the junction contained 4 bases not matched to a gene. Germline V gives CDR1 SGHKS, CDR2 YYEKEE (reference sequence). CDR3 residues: CASRLAASSYNEQFF. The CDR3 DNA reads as TGTGCCAGCAGACTAGCGGCCTCCTCCTACAATGAGCAGTTCTTC.

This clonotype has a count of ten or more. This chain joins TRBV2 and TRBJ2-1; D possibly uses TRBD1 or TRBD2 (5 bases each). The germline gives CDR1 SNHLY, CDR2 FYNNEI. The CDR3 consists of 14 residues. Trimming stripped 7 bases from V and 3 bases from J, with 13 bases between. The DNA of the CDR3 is TGTGCCAGCACCGAGGGACCGATCTACAATGAGCAGTTCTTC. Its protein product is CASTEGPIYNEQFF.

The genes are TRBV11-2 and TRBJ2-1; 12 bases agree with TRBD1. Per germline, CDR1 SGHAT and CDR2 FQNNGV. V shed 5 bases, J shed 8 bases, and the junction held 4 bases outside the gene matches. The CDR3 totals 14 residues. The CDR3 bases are TGTGCCAGCAGCCAGGGGACAGGGGGCGATGAGCAGTTCTTC. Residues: CASSQGTGGDEQFF.

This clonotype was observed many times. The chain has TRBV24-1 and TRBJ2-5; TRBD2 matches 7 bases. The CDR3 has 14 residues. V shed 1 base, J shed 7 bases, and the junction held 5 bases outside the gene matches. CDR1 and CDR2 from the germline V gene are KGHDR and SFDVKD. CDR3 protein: CATSDFTSVGTQYF. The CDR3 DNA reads TGTGCCACCAGTGATTTCACTAGCGTCGGGACCCAGTACTTC.

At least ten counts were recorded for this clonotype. The DNA for the CDR3 is TGTGCCAGCAGTTTTAGCCCCGTCGGAGGAAACACCATATATTTT. Encoded protein: CASSFSPVGGNTIYF. The chain links TRBV3-1 to TRBJ1-3, with D hard to call. The CDR3 totals 15 residues. Germline-derived CDR1 and CDR2 are LGHDT and YNNKEL (reference sequence). V shed 6 bases and J shed 4 bases, with 16 bases lying between them.

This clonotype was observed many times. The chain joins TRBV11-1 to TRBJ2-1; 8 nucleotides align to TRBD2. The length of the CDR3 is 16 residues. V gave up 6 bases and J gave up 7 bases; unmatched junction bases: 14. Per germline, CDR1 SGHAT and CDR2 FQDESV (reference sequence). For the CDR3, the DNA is TGTGCCAGCAGGTTATCCGGCAGCGGGAGTGGGAATGAGCAGTTCTTC. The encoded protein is CASRLSGSGSGNEQFF.

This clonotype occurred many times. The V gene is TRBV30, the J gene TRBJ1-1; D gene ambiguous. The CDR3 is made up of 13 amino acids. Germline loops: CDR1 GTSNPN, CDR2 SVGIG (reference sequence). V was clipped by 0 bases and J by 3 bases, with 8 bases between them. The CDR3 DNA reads TGTGCCTGGAGTGTACAGAAGGACACTGAAGCTTTCTTT. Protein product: CAWSVQKDTEAFF.

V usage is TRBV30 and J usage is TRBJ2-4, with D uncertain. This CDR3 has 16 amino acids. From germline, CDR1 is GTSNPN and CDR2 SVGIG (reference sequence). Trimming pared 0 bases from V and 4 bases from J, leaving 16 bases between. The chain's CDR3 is CAWSVRFDGPKNIQYF. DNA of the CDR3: TGTGCCTGGAGTGTAAGATTTGATGGGCCAAAAAACATTCAGTACTTC.

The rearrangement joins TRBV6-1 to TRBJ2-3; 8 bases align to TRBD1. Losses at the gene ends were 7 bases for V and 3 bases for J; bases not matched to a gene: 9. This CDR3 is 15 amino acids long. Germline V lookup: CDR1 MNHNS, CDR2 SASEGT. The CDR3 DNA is TGTGCCAGCACCGAACTTGGACAGGGAACAGATACGCAGTATTTT. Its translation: CASTELGQGTDTQYF.

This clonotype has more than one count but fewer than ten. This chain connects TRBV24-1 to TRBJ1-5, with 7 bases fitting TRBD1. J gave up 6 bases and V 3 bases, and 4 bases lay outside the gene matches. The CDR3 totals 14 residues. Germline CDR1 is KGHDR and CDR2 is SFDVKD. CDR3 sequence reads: CATSDPTGFQPQHF. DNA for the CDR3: TGTGCCACCAGTGATCCGACAGGGTTTCAGCCCCAGCATTTT.

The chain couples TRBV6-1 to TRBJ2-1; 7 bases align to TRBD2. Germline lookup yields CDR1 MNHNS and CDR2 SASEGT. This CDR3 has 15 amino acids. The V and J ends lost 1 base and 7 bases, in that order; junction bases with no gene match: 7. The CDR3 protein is CASSEGRLAPNEQFF. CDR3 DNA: TGTGCCAGCAGTGAAGGCAGACTAGCCCCGAATGAGCAGTTCTTC.